This TCR beta chain was recovered during a study of blood T cells in healthy people across ages. Study summary: Capture by template switching was about one barcoded beta molecule per two T cells. Findings of the study overall: TCR beta diversity correlated strongly with naive T cell percentage.

As for this clonotype: Its antigen remains unidentified.

Primers used in a second PCR of roughly 6 to 11 cycles were a sample-barcoded 5' primer and a J-beta primer mix. TCRdb recomputed calls from the 5' RACE reads with MiXCR, one row per CDR3 protein. The data show roughly 800,000 distinct CDR3 sequences, 58% seen once. In terms of origin and age, donors were healthy Caucasian individuals from Russia aged 6 to 90. Samples had at least 6 million PBMCs isolated from them. The length of the CDR3 is 19 residues. Germline V CDR1 and CDR2: SGHDT, YYEEEE. Unmatched junction bases numbered 10, after V lost 5 bases and J lost 3 bases. This receptor was obtained from a man in his thirties or forties in good health. The sequenced material came from blood. The rearrangement uses TRBV5-6 and TRBJ2-6, with TRBD2 identical over 14 bases. CDR3 DNA: TGTGCCAGCAGTAACCTGCCGGGACTAGCGGGGGTTGGGGCCAACGTCCTGACTTTC. Translation gives CASSNLPGLAGVGANVLTF.